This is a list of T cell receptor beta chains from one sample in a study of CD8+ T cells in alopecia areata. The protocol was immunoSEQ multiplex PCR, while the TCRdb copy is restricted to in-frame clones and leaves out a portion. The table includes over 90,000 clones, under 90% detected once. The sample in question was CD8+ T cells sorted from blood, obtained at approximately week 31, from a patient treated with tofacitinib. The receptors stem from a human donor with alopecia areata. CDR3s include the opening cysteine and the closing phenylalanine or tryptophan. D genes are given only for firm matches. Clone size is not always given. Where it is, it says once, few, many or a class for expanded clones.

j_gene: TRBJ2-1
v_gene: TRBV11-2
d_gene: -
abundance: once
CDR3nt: TGTGCCAGCACCACAACCGGGATGGCATCATACAATGAGCAGTTCTTC
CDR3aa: CASTTTGMASYNEQFF

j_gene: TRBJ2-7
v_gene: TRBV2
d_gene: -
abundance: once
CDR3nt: TGTGCCAGCAGTCCCTACTTAAACTACGAGCAGTACTTC
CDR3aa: CASSPYLNYEQYF

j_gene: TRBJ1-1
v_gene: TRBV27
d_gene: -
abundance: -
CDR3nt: TGTGCCAGCAGTTCCCTCTCGGGGGCTGAAGCTTTCTTT
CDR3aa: CASSSLSGAEAFF

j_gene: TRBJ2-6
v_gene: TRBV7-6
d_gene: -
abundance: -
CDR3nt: TGTGCCAGCAGCCCCCAGGGGTCTGGGGCCAACGTCCTGACTTTC
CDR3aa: CASSPQGSGANVLTF

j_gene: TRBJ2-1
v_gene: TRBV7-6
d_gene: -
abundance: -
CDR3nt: TGTGCCAGCAGCTTAACCATAGGACTCGATGAGCAGTTCTTC
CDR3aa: CASSLTIGLDEQFF

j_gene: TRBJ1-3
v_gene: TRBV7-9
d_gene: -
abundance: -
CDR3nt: TGTGCCAGCAGGGGAGGGGAGGATGCTGGAAACACCATATATTTT
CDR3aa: CASRGGEDAGNTIYF

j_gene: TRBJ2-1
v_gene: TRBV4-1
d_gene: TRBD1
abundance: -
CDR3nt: TGCGCCAGCAGCCACCGGGACAGGGGGGACAATGAGCAGTTCTTC
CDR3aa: CASSHRDRGDNEQFF

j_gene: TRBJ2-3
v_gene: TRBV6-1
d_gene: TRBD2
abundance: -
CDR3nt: TGTGCCAGCAGTGACCTCGCGGGGGGCGCAGATACGCAGTATTTT
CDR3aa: CASSDLAGGADTQYF

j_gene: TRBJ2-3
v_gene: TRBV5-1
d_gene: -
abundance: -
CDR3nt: TGCGCCAGCAGCCCCGAGGCGGGGATAGATACGCAGTATTTT
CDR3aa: CASSPEAGIDTQYF

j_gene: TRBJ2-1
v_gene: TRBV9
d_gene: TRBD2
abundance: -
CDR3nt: TGTGCCAGCAGCGCCCGATCTAGCGGGAGTAGTGTCAATGAGCAGTTCTTC
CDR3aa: CASSARSSGSSVNEQFF

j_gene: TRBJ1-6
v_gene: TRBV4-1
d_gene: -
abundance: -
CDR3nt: TGCGCCAGCAGCCAAACCACAGTTGTCTCCTATAATTCACCCCTCCACTTT
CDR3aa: CASSQTTVVSYNSPLHF

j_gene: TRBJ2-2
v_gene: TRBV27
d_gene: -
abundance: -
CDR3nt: TGTGCCAGCAGTTTATTACCCAACACCGGGGAGCTGTTTTTT
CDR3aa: CASSLLPNTGELFF

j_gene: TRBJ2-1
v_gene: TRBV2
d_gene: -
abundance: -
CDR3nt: TGTGCCAGCAGCCCGCGGGGTAGCTCCTACAATGAGCAGTTCTTC
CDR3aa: CASSPRGSSYNEQFF

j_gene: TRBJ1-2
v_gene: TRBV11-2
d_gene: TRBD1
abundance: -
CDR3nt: TGTGCCAGCAGCTTAGGATCTAGACAGGGCGGCTATGGCTACACCTTC
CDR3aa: CASSLGSRQGGYGYTF

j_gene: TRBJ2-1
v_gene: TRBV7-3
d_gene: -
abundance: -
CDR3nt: TGTGCCAGCAGCCCAATAACAGGGGACTTCGAGCAGTTCTTC
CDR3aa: CASSPITGDFEQFF

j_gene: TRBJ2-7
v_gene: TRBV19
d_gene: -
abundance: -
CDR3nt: TGTGCCAGTAGTTCGGGCTACGAGCAGTACTTC
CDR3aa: CASSSGYEQYF

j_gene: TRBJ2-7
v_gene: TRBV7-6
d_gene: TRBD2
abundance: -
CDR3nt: TGTGCCAGCAGCTTAGAAACTAGCGGGGGGTCCTACGAGCAGTACTTC
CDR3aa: CASSLETSGGSYEQYF

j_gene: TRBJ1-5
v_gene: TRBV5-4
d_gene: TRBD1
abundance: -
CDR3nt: TGTGCCAGCAGTGACGGACAGGGAGGACAGCCCCAGCATTTT
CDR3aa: CASSDGQGGQPQHF

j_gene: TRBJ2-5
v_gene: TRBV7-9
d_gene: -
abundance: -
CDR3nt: TGTGCCAGCAGCATGCTGGGGACCCAGTACTTC
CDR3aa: CASSMLGTQYF

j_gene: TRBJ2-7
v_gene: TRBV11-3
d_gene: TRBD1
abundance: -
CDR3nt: TGTGCCAGCAGCTCTGGGACAGGGGGAGAGCAGTACTTC
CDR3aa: CASSSGTGGEQYF

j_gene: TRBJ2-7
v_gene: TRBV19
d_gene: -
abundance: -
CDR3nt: TGTGCCAGTAGTATCCAGGGTGGGGAGCAGTACTTC
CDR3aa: CASSIQGGEQYF

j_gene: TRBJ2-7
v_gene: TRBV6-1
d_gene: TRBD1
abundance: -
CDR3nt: TGTGCCAGCAGTGAAGGGCAGGGGGATACCTACGAGCAGTACTTC
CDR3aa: CASSEGQGDTYEQYF

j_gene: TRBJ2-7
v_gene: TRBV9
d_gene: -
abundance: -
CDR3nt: TGTGCCAGCAGCCCCCAGAAGGCGGGTTCCTACGAGCAGTACTTC
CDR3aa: CASSPQKAGSYEQYF

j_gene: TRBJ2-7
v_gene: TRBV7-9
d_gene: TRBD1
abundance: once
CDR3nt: TGTGCCAGCAGCAGCGACCGGGACAGGGTGTACGAGCAGTACTTC
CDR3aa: CASSSDRDRVYEQYF

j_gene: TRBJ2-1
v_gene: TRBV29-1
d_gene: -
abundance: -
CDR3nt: TGCAGCGTCCTCCGTTCGGGACACAATGAGCAGTTCTTC
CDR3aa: CSVLRSGHNEQFF

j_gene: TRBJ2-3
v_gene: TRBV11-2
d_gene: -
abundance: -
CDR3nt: TGTGCCAGCAGCCTCCGGGGTCCTAGTAGCACAGATACGCAGTATTTT
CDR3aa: CASSLRGPSSTDTQYF

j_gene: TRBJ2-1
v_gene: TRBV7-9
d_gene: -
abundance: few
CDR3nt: TGTGCCAGCAGCTTAGGCGTTGACGATGAGCAGTTCTTC
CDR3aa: CASSLGVDDEQFF

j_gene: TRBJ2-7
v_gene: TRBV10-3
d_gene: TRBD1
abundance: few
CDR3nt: TGTGCCATCAGTGAGGATTATGGACAGGGGGCGTACGAGCAGTACTTC
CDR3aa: CAISEDYGQGAYEQYF

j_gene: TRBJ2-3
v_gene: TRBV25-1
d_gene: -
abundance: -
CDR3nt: TGTGCCAGCAGCCCTCTATCCGCAGCAGATACGCAGTATTTT
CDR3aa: CASSPLSAADTQYF

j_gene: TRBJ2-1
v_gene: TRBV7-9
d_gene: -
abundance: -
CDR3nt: TGTGCCAGCAGCTCCCCCCAGGGAAATAGCCCCTCCCATGAGCAGTTCTTC
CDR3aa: CASSSPQGNSPSHEQFF

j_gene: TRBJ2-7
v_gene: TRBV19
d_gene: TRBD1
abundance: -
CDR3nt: TGTGCCAGTAAGTTCCGGGACAGCACCTACGAGCAGTACTTC
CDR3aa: CASKFRDSTYEQYF

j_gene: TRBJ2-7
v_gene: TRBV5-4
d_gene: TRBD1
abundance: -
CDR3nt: TGTGCCAGCAGCTTGTGGGGACAGGGCAACGAGCAGTACTTC
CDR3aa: CASSLWGQGNEQYF

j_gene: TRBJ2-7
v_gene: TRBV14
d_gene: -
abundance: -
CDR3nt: TGTGCCAGCAGCCCACAGCCGGGCGAGCAGTACTTC
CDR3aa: CASSPQPGEQYF

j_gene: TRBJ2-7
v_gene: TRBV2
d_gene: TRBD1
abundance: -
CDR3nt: TGTGCCAGCTACGAAAGGGGGCAAGAAGAGCAGTACTTC
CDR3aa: CASYERGQEEQYF

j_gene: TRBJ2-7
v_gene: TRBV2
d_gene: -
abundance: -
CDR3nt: TGTGCCAGCACCAATGCCAGGGGGGAACTCGGCTACGAGCAGTACTTC
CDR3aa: CASTNARGELGYEQYF

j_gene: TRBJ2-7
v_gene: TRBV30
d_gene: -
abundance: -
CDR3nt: TGTGCCTGGAGTTACCCTCAGAGCTACGAGCAGTACTTC
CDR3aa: CAWSYPQSYEQYF

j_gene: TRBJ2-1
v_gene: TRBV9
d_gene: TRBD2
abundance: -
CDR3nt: TGTGCCAGCAGCGTAGGGGGTAGCGGGAGGAATGAGCAGTTCTTC
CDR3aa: CASSVGGSGRNEQFF

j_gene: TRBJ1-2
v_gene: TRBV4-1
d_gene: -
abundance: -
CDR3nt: TGCGCCAGCAGCCAAGATCACCTGGCAGGCTATGGCTACACCTTC
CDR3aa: CASSQDHLAGYGYTF

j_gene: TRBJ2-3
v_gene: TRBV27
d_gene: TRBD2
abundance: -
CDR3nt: TGTGCCAGCAGCAGGACTAGCGGAACAGATACGCAGTATTTT
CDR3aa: CASSRTSGTDTQYF

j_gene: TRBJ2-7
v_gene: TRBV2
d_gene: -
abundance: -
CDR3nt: TGTGCCAGCAGTGAGGGAACGGGCGCCTACGAGCAGTACTTC
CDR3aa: CASSEGTGAYEQYF

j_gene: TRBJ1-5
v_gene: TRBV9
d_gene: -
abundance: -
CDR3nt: TGTGCCAGCAGCGTAGAGTCAGGGGACAATCAGCCCCAGCATTTT
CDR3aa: CASSVESGDNQPQHF

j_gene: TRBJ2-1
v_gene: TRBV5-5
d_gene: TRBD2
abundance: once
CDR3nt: TGTGCCAGCAGCTTGTTCCTAGCGGGGGGGCCGGAGGCTGAGCAGTTCTTC
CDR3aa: CASSLFLAGGPEAEQFF